These 19 T cell receptor beta chains were all obtained from the same sample, sequenced in a study of blood T cell repertoires in COVID-19. Data came from immunoSEQ multiplex PCR; TCRdb stores just in-frame clones and leaves some out. The table lists some 70,000 clones, around 83% of them singletons, with approximately 40% in the top ten. Material for sequencing was peripheral blood. The source of these receptors is a man aged 80 or over with acute or convalescent COVID-19.

The chain links TRBV19 to TRBJ1-1, with a weak D call TRBD1 (5 bases). V was cut by 0 bases and J by 3 bases, with 14 bases left in between. Germline V gene data show CDR1 as LNHDA and CDR2 as SQIVND (reference sequence). CDR3 size: 16 residues. DNA of the CDR3: TGTGCCAGTAGTATAGACGGAGGAGGGACGTACACTGAAGCTTTCTTT. It yields the protein CASSIDGGGTYTEAFF.

The chain links TRBV5-1 to TRBJ1-2, with D unclear. The CDR3 has 13 residues. Trimming removed 5 bases at V and 4 bases at J, with 12 bases between. From germline, CDR1 is SGHRS and CDR2 YFSETQ. In nucleotides, the CDR3 is TGCGCCAGCAGACAACAGAGCTCCTATGGCTACACCTTC. Translated, it gives CASRQQSSYGYTF. Full variable domain (outside the CDR3, taken from reference TRBV5-1 and TRBJ1-2): KAGVTQTPRYLIKTRGQQVTLSCSPISGHRSVSWYQQTPGQGLQFLFEYFSETQRNKGNFPGRFSGRQFSNSRSEMNVSTLELGDSALYLCASRQQSSYGYTFGSGTRLTVV.

The chain couples TRBV5-1 to TRBJ1-2; D perhaps matches TRBD1 (5 bases). CDR1 is SGHRS, CDR2 YFSETQ, per germline. This CDR3 spans 15 amino acids. V lost 0 bases to trimming and J lost 5 bases, with 14 bases between them. CDR3 sequence reads: CASSLGQSGSYGYTF. The CDR3 nucleotides read TGCGCCAGCAGCTTGGGACAGTCAGGCTCGTATGGCTACACCTTC.

The chain links TRBV6-4 to TRBJ2-1, with 9 nucleotides matching TRBD2. This CDR3 has 16 residues. Germline V gene data show CDR1 as MRHNA and CDR2 as SNTAGT. V lost 0 bases, J lost 8 bases, and 8 bases stayed unmatched. In nucleotides, the CDR3 is TGTGCCAGCAGTGACTCCGGTAGCGGGAGTATTTATGAGCAGTTCTTC. Residues: CASSDSGSGSIYEQFF.

This rearrangement joins TRBV7-2 to TRBJ1-2; 7 bases match TRBD1. Looked up from germline, CDR1 is SGHTA and CDR2 is FQGNSA. The ends lost 3 bases at V and 4 bases at J; junction bases unmatched: 5. The CDR3 has 14 residues. In DNA form, the CDR3 reads TGTGCCAGCAGCTTCTCCGGGACAGTCTATGGCTACACCTTC. This translates into CASSFSGTVYGYTF.

The J gene is TRBJ1-2, the V gene TRBV20-1, with TRBD1 matching over 9 bases. The germline V gene encodes CDR1 DFQATT and CDR2 SNEGSKA (reference sequence). V shed 3 bases and J 4 bases; nucleotides not matched to a gene: 12. The CDR3 runs 16 residues. The chain's CDR3 is CSASISGTGLGYGYTF. Here the CDR3 DNA reads TGCAGTGCTAGTATATCCGGGACAGGGTTGGGCTATGGCTACACCTTC.

This clone was seen more than once but under ten times. The rearrangement joins TRBV7-2 to TRBJ2-7; 7 bases agree with TRBD2. This CDR3 spans 14 amino acids. The ends lost 7 bases at V and 4 bases at J; junction bases unmatched: 10. Per germline, CDR1 SGHTA and CDR2 FQGNSA. The CDR3 nucleotides are TGTGCCAGCATCTTCCAGTCGCGGGGGTACGAGCAGTACTTC. This encodes CASIFQSRGYEQYF.

This clone was observed a handful of times. DNA of the CDR3: TGCGCCAGCAGCTTGGTGCAGGGGGGACCTGAAGCTTTCTTT. Amino acids: CASSLVQGGPEAFF. J is TRBJ1-1 and V is TRBV5-1, with 7 bases that match TRBD1. From germline, CDR1 is SGHRS and CDR2 YFSETQ. Trimming removed 0 bases from V and 6 bases from J; junction bases left unmatched: 5. This CDR3 has 14 amino acids.

The chain is built from TRBV12-3 or TRBV12-4 and TRBJ1-6, with 10 bases fitting TRBD1. Losses at the gene ends were 3 bases for V and 19 bases for J; bases not matched to a gene: 6. This CDR3 has 12 amino acids. In DNA, the CDR3 is TGTGCCAGCAGTTTGGGACAGGGGATTGTGCACTTT. It encodes CASSLGQGIVHF.

This chain joins TRBV7-3 and TRBJ2-1, with 7 bases fitting TRBD2. CDR3 length: 15 residues. The junction had 9 bases not matched to a gene; V was cut back by 5 bases and J by 5 bases. Germline CDR1 and CDR2: SGHTA and FQGTGA. The CDR3: CASSPQRGYNNEQFF. The CDR3 region has the DNA TGTGCCAGCAGCCCTCAGCGGGGTTATAACAATGAGCAGTTCTTC.

The chain carries TRBV7-8 and TRBJ1-6; the match to TRBD1 covers 7 bases. Germline loops: CDR1 SGHVS, CDR2 FQNEAQ. The CDR3 extends over 12 amino acids. Germline trimming cut 5 bases from V and 14 bases from J; bases unmatched to any gene: 6. In DNA form, the CDR3 reads TGTGCCAGCAGCCCCGGGACAGCCACCCTCCACTTT. It translates to CASSPGTATLHF.

In nucleotides, the CDR3 is TGCAGCGTTACAGGGGGCTCTAGCACAGATACGCAGTATTTT. Translating it yields CSVTGGSSTDTQYF. The V gene is TRBV29-1, the J gene TRBJ2-3; the match to TRBD1 covers 9 bases. V trimming: 5 bases; J trimming: 0 bases; junction bases outside the gene matches: 3. The CDR3 covers 14 residues. Germline-derived CDR1 and CDR2 are SQVTM and ANQGSEA.

This clone is a singleton in its sample. The rearrangement joins TRBV7-8 to TRBJ1-2, with D unresolved. Trimming pared 6 bases from V and 5 bases from J, leaving 16 bases between. In germline, CDR1 is SGHVS, CDR2 FQNEAQ. The CDR3 consists of 14 residues. The CDR3 sequence: CASSGSGVGYGYTF. The DNA of the CDR3 is TGTGCCAGCAGTGGCAGCGGGGTTGGGTATGGCTACACCTTC. The full variable domain, rest sourced from reference TRBV7-8 and TRBJ1-2, is GAGVSQSPRYKVAKRGQDVALRCDPISGHVSLFWYQQALGQGPEFLTYFQNEAQLDKSGLPSDRFFAERPEGSVSTLKIQRTQQEDSAVYLCASSGSGVGYGYTFGSGTRLTVV.

CDR3 coding DNA: TGTGCCAGCAGCTTACCCGGGATCTACAATGAGCAGTTCTTC. It yields the protein CASSLPGIYNEQFF. This chain links TRBV11-2 with TRBJ2-1; a weak D match, TRBD2 (5 bases). V gave up 2 bases and J gave up 3 bases, with 8 bases separating them. The CDR3 loop spans 14 amino acids. Germline loops: CDR1 SGHAT, CDR2 FQNNGV.

The chain employs TRBV24-1 and TRBJ2-1; 9 nucleotides line up with TRBD2. The CDR3 covers 19 residues. Trimming cost V 5 bases and J 4 bases; bases outside gene matches: 17. CDR1 KGHDR and CDR2 SFDVKD come from the germline V gene. The CDR3 region is CATSGTLGTSLARYNEQFF. As DNA, the CDR3 is TGTGCCACCAGTGGAACCCTTGGGACTAGCTTAGCGAGGTACAATGAGCAGTTCTTC.

The V and J genes are TRBV5-1 and TRBJ2-1, with D perhaps TRBD1 (6 bases). This CDR3 comprises 15 residues. Germline CDR1 and CDR2: SGHRS and YFSETQ. The V end was cut by 2 bases, the J end by 4 bases, with 13 bases between. The CDR3 region is CASSLQGETYNEQFF. The CDR3 DNA reads TGCGCCAGCAGCTTACAGGGAGAGACGTACAATGAGCAGTTCTTC. Using reference TRBV5-1 and TRBJ2-1 for the parts outside the CDR3, the full variable domain is KAGVTQTPRYLIKTRGQQVTLSCSPISGHRSVSWYQQTPGQGLQFLFEYFSETQRNKGNFPGRFSGRQFSNSRSEMNVSTLELGDSALYLCASSLQGETYNEQFFGPGTRLTVL.

The CDR3 DNA is TGTGCCAGCAGCGTCCCGGGACAGGTTGGCTACACCTTC. This encodes CASSVPGQVGYTF. The J gene is TRBJ1-2, the V gene TRBV9, with TRBD1 identical over 8 bases. This CDR3 comprises 13 residues. V was clipped by 2 bases and J by 7 bases; unmatched bases: 4. Germline V CDR1 and CDR2: SGDLS, YYNGEE.

As concerns this clone: Within the sample, other DNA sequences also encode this same CDR3. The rearrangement links TRBV6-5 to TRBJ2-1; a possible D gene is TRBD1 (5 bases). Germline CDR1 MNHEY, CDR2 SVGAGI. The germline V and J ends were trimmed by 2 bases and 0 bases, with 5 bases remaining between them. The length of the CDR3 is 14 residues. CDR3 amino acids: CASSYDSSYNEQFF. CDR3 coding DNA: TGTGCCAGCAGTTACGACAGCTCCTACAATGAGCAGTTCTTC.

In this sample, this clone turned up once. The chain employs TRBV7-2 and TRBJ1-5, with D perhaps TRBD1 (6 bases). Deletions cut 2 bases from V and 5 bases from J, with 16 bases between. Germline CDR1 is SGHTA and CDR2 is FQGNSA. This CDR3 spans 16 amino acids. CDR3 DNA: TGTGCCAGCAGCTTACAGGGCAGGGGAATAGATCAGCCCCAGCATTTT. It translates to CASSLQGRGIDQPQHF.